This TCR beta chain was recorded in a study of tumor-infiltrating lymphocytes in primary liver carcinoma. Total RNA and DNA came together from approximately 20-30 mg of bulk tissue without cell sorting. The authors made TCR beta cDNA from roughly 480 ng total RNA with a constant-region primer. ARM-PCR was slightly modified, and three nested multiplex PCR rounds with it gave rise to the TCR beta libraries. The first two PCR rounds, roughly 9 cycles each, used TRBV1-TRBV30 forward primers and a C-beta reverse primer. TCRdb analysed the multiplex PCR reads with MiXCR anew, one entry per CDR3 protein. The sample includes approximately 80,000 distinct CDR3 sequences, 69% of them seen just once. V lost 4 bases, J lost 10 bases, and 8 bases lay in between. Per germline, CDR1 MNHNS and CDR2 SASEGT. The CDR3 runs to 11 residues.

The sequenced material came from tumor-adjacent normal liver tissue. This rearrangement joins TRBV6-1 to TRBJ2-1, with D unresolved. The origin of this receptor is a man aged 40-49 years with primary liver carcinoma and hepatitis B virus infection. The CDR3 spells CASSVNLEQFF. CDR3 bases: TGTGCCAGCAGTGTAAACTTAGAGCAGTTCTTC.